The entry below describes one T cell receptor beta chain. This clone was detected only a few times. The clone's antigen remains unknown. Base qualities are not provided; no much larger clone lies one nucleotide away. The cohort comprised 710 or so healthy bone marrow donors. All cohort members were sampled while nominally healthy, although unrecorded immune exposures were likely present. The donor was CMV seropositive and was included in the group of 250 to 300 seropositive cohort members. A peripheral blood sample was collected from each donor, and TCR beta sequencing was performed on peripheral blood mononuclear cells. The Qiagen DNeasy Blood Extraction Kit was used to extract genomic DNA from the blood cell samples. The sample originates from a study of cytomegalovirus exposure and HLA in healthy donors (dated by TCRdb to about 2017). Regarding the complete study: An earlier analysis of some 620 of the donors reported under 300 Gb of sequence data and 100 million to 120 million unique TCR beta sequences obtained from about 179 million T cells. About 320 gigabases of sequencing data and 80 million or so unique TCR sequences were included in an early release covering around 600 HLA-typed donors. The genetic ancestry cluster associated with self-reported Caucasian donors included roughly 84% of the roughly 400 genotyped donors. The aim of the study was to test whether cataloging public T cell receptors could identify signatures of past pathogen exposure. Using immunosequencing, the study profiled T cell repertoires from about 610 subjects and related those repertoires to cytomegalovirus serostatus. In addition to the first cohort of approximately 650 subjects, a separate validation cohort of 130 or so different subjects was used. To predict cytomegalovirus infection status, the study combined high-throughput TCR immunosequencing, statistical association of individual TCRs with disease status, and machine learning. A later analysis re-examined previously published TCR beta repertoires from about 700 donors and added high-resolution HLA genotyping to investigate patterns of TCR occurrence. The later analysis used no new phenotypic data to find candidate immune exposures, relying instead on TCR beta sequences and their occurrence across donors. To decide whether each TCR beta V gene segment behaved as functional or pseudogenic, an earlier analysis of over 500 of the donors relied on high-throughput TCR beta sequencing. Donor age, sex, ethnicity and CMV serostatus were compiled together with the repertoire data. A later genetic analysis took genome-wide SNP genotypes for about 65% of the roughly 670 donors and used that subset as a discovery cohort. Every discovery cohort repertoire had been produced on one sequencing platform. Both class I and class II loci were covered by HLA typing, at four-digit resolution. The number of typed donors differed by locus: roughly 629-640 for A, B, C, DRB1 and DQB1; 500 to 550 for DQA1; about 600 for DPA1; and roughly 490 for DPB1. Several DR-DQ haplotypes were treated as single units for association and clustering because of strong linkage in the cohort. Among 398 genotyped donors of the cohort, an average of approximately 240,000 unique TCR beta nucleotide sequences was sequenced per donor, of which about 19% were non-productive. General findings and caveats noted by the study authors: The 87-base-pair reads could not distinguish some IMGT-functional V segments, including TRBV6-2 and TRBV6-3, so those segments were excluded. The cohort was sequenced for TCR beta chains only, and without alpha or paired-chain data the features that could be detected were limited. A group of highly shared sequence variants was considered likely to be a technical artifact of the sequencing pipeline. A further reported finding was that TCR beta sequences accurately predicted the HLA-A and HLA-B alleles for most subjects in the first cohort. Linkage disequilibrium might explain the correlated functional status among segregating V segments, but an unknown experimental factor could not be ruled out. The authors suggested that the approach could potentially be generalized to other disease states and immunological phenotypes. A few of the identified cytomegalovirus-associated TCR beta chains were confirmed in vitro to be specific for cytomegalovirus antigens. Several of the top co-occurrence clusters appeared to be linked to parvovirus B19, influenza, CMV and Epstein-Barr virus, according to a later analysis. In the study, around 150 TCR beta chains were listed as associated with cytomegalovirus. The classifier was reported to diagnose cytomegalovirus status with high specificity and sensitivity in both the original and validation cohorts. The earlier analysis of some 540 of the donors excluded 15 to 20 rarely observed V segments, including chromosome 9 orphons, because counts were too low. Roughly uniform sequencing depth across donors was assumed in presence/absence analyses, although this assumption may not hold. In a later genetic analysis, fewer N-insertions in productive TCRs were reported among donors in an Asian-associated ancestry cluster than the roughly 700-donor mean. When HLA alleles, especially DR and DQ, strongly co-occurred, attributing TCR associations to individual alleles was difficult. In a later analysis, most CMV-associated TCR beta chains were found to appear HLA-restricted, with HLA associations seemingly driven largely by CMV exposure. In a later analysis, HLA-associated TCR beta chains were found to be more clonally expanded and to have lower generation probabilities than equally common non-associated chains. In a later genetic analysis, a missense DCLRE1C variant was associated with V-gene and J-gene trimming of TCR beta chains, and the association was replicated in an independent cohort. Most TCR sequences were observed very rarely across donors, whereas some public TCRs were present in many individuals. In a later analysis, the rate of TCR association differed among HLA loci, with DRB1 alleles having the most associated TCRs and HLA-C alleles having the fewest. CMV serostatus was the only immune exposure information available for the cohort. Because HLA typing was unavailable for some donors at each locus, only the typed subset was used in association tests. In a later analysis, some 17,000 TCR beta sequences were associated with specific HLA alleles at a false discovery rate of 0.05. In an earlier analysis of roughly 560 of the donors, most TCR beta V segments were observed in productive rearrangements about 87% or about 30% of the time, broadly matching IMGT annotations.

The library was made by the immunoSEQ multiplex PCR assay. A mixture of 60 forward primers for TCR Vbeta segments and 13 reverse primers for TCR Jbeta segments was used in the multiplex PCR. Amplification of the CDR3 region of rearranged TCR beta genes was performed with a multiplex PCR assay on genomic DNA. The amplified TCR beta libraries were sequenced on the Illumina HiSeq System as 87-base-pair reads. In the authors' own workflow: In a later analysis, roughly 80 million unique TCR beta chains were counted across the 500 to 700 repertoires, and about 9.9 million of these chains were shared by at least two donors. Raw reads were error-corrected and collapsed into unique sequences by a nearest-neighbor algorithm in which closely related sequences were merged to remove PCR and sequencing errors. To assign V, D and J gene segments, CDR3 sequences were aligned to IMGT reference sequences. For a sequence to be retained, a match of at least six nucleotides to both a V gene segment and a J gene segment was required. A rearrangement counted as productive if the CDR3 had no stop codons and remained in frame with V and J, and every other rearrangement counted as non-productive. Following IMGT convention, CDR3 was defined as the stretch from the second conserved V-encoded cysteine to the conserved J-encoded phenylalanine. In an earlier analysis of approximately 500 of the donors, sequences lacking an unambiguous match to a single V gene segment were excluded. In an earlier analysis of around 590 of the donors, a V segment was called functional when productive rearrangements were above 56.7%, and segregating when the standard deviation between donors exceeded 5%. A statistical classification framework was built for diagnosing cytomegalovirus status from the catalog of TCR beta chain sequences. In a later analysis, V and J genes were assigned by comparing TCR nucleotide sequences against IMGT/GENE-DB human TR gene sequences. The TCRdist pipeline was used in a later analysis to assign CDR3 sequences and most-parsimonious VDJ recombination scenarios. In a later analysis, each TCR beta chain was defined by its CDR3 amino acid sequence together with its V-gene family, and reads without a unique V-gene family were excluded. To address suspected cross-contamination and a sequencing artifact, a later analysis removed 450 to 700 highly shared, low-generation-probability nucleotide sequences. In a later analysis, a clonal expansion index was calculated for each public chain from normalized within-repertoire ranks of inferred template counts. Generation probabilities in a later analysis came from a VDJ recombination model fitted to out-of-frame rearrangements, and those results were checked against IGoR. In a later analysis, TCR-TCR, TCR-HLA and TCR-CMV co-occurrence was scored with hypergeometric tests, and a repertoire-size bias correction was applied to TCR pairs. False discovery rates were estimated in a later analysis by permuting HLA or CMV assignments 20 times. In a later analysis, co-occurring TCRs were grouped using DBSCAN, and TCRdist sequence similarity was added for clustering within HLA-allele-positive subsets. Repertoires with fewer than 30,000 or more than 120,000 public chains were left out of co-occurrence clustering, as were about 5 repertoires with anomalous nucleotide sharing. TCRdb limited this immuneACCESS table to in-frame rearrangements with V and J called. A share of clones is missing; checked studies link under half to unresolved V genes, and the rest is unexplained. V, J and clone size derive from that table, while D and trimming were established from the DNA sequence. This sample comprises 80,000 or so clones, about 64% of them detected only once. The top ten clonotypes cover about 5.7% of the sample.

Clipping removes 10 bases from V and 4 bases from J, with 9 as the unmatched junction base count. There are 13 amino acids in the CDR3, from cysteine to phenylalanine inclusive. Solely the CDR3 DNA is kept, with 39 bases framed from the first base. CDR1 MRHNA and CDR2 SNTAGT were looked up in the germline V gene. The sequence derives from a man younger than 45 in good health and CMV-seropositive. The sequenced sample consisted of PBMCs. Recombination linked TRBV6-4 to TRBJ2-5, with 7 bases in between that match TRBD1. The CDR3 here reads CATARDSGETQYF. The bases are TGTGCCACCGCTAGGGACAGTGGAGAGACCCAGTACTTC.